These T cell receptor beta chains were read from a single sample in a study of cytomegalovirus exposure and HLA in healthy donors. Repertoires were generated with immunoSEQ multiplex PCR, while TCRdb's copy carries only in-frame clones and drops some. In the table there are approximately 170,000 clones, around 80% of which are singletons. Sequences were obtained from PBMCs. The origin of the receptors is a woman in her 40s in good health and CMV-seronegative. The CDR3 runs from the conserved cysteine through the conserved F or W. The D gene is left open where the match is weak. Some rows mark clone size as missing; the rest say once, few, many or name a class of expanded clone.

j_call v_call clone_size d_call cdr3_aa cdr3_nt
TRBJ2-7 TRBV28 . TRBD1 CASSLGIHRGWYEQYF TGTGCCAGCAGTTTAGGGATACACAGGGGGTGGTACGAGCAGTACTTC
TRBJ2-7 TRBV30 . . CAWSYAGLERFEQYF TGTGCCTGGAGTTACGCGGGCCTTGAGCGGTTCGAGCAGTACTTC
TRBJ1-2 TRBV7-2 . TRBD1 CASSLGGDSSIMDGYTF TGTGCCAGCAGCTTAGGCGGGGACAGTTCTATAATGGATGGCTACACCTTC
TRBJ2-7 TRBV1 few . CTSSQAEKGLGASGGSSYEQYF TGCACCAGCAGCCAAGCGGAGAAGGGATTGGGGGCTAGCGGGGGGTCCTCCTACGAGCAGTACTTC
TRBJ1-5 TRBV15 . TRBD1 CATSGGQGRNQPQHF TGTGCCACCAGCGGAGGACAGGGGCGAAATCAGCCCCAGCATTTT
TRBJ2-3 TRBV5-1 . . CASSPRGNTQYF TGCGCCAGCAGCCCACGGGGGAATACGCAGTATTTT
TRBJ2-7 TRBV30 . . CAWSAGWNYEQYF TGTGCCTGGAGTGCGGGTTGGAACTACGAGCAGTACTTC
TRBJ2-7 TRBV7-9 . . CASSLDSYSYEQYF TGTGCCAGCAGCTTAGACAGCTACTCCTACGAGCAGTACTTC
TRBJ2-7 TRBV30 . . CAWRDRRGYEQYF TGTGCCTGGAGGGACCGACGAGGGTACGAGCAGTACTTC
TRBJ1-4 TRBV28 . TRBD1 CASSLEGAVANEKLFF TGTGCCAGCAGTTTAGAGGGGGCCGTGGCTAATGAAAAACTGTTTTTT
TRBJ2-2 TRBV11-2 . TRBD2 CASRVGGLANTGELFF TGTGCCAGCCGGGTTGGGGGACTAGCGAACACCGGGGAGCTGTTTTTT
TRBJ2-7 TRBV5-8 few TRBD1 CASSADRVYGEQYF TGTGCCAGCAGCGCTGACAGGGTGTATGGCGAGCAGTACTTC
TRBJ1-2 TRBV5-1 . . CASSPGEITMGYTF TGCGCCAGCAGCCCAGGGGAGATAACTATGGGCTACACCTTC
TRBJ2-2 TRBV29-1 . TRBD1 CSVRTGSRTGELFF TGCAGCGTACGGACAGGGAGTCGTACCGGGGAGCTGTTTTTT
TRBJ1-4 TRBV19 few . CASSTVGGTNEKLFF TGTGCCAGTAGTACAGTCGGGGGAACTAATGAAAAACTGTTTTTT
TRBJ1-1 TRBV25-1 . . CASSELLGGPNTEAFF TGTGCCAGCAGTGAACTCCTAGGAGGGCCGAACACTGAAGCTTTCTTT
TRBJ2-2 TRBV5-1 . . CASSGTLNTGELFF TGCGCCAGCTCCGGGACACTGAACACCGGGGAGCTGTTTTTT
TRBJ2-1 TRBV6-1 . TRBD2 CASSGGLAGVSEQFF TGTGCCAGCAGTGGAGGACTAGCGGGAGTAAGTGAGCAGTTCTTC
TRBJ2-7 TRBV6-1 . TRBD2 CASTWGAGGPYEQYF TGTGCCAGCACTTGGGGAGCGGGAGGGCCCTACGAGCAGTACTTC
TRBJ2-7 TRBV28 . . CASSRPGYEQYF TGTGCCAGCAGTCGCCCCGGCTACGAGCAGTACTTC
TRBJ1-2 TRBV28 . . CASSEGVYGYTF TGTGCCAGCAGTGAAGGGGTCTATGGCTACACCTTC
TRBJ2-7 TRBV7-2 . TRBD2 CASSYQTSGRAAHEQYF TGTGCCAGCAGCTACCAGACTAGCGGGAGAGCGGCCCACGAGCAGTACTTC
TRBJ2-1 TRBV5-4 few TRBD2 CASSFPSGRDEQFF TGTGCCAGCAGCTTTCCTAGCGGGAGGGATGAGCAGTTCTTC
TRBJ2-7 TRBV19 . TRBD1 CASRPGTGIYEQYF TGTGCCAGTAGGCCCGGGACAGGGATCTACGAGCAGTACTTC
TRBJ2-1 TRBV6-1 . . CASSEAGAEVNEQFF TGTGCCAGCAGTGAAGCAGGGGCAGAAGTCAATGAGCAGTTCTTC
TRBJ2-1 TRBV6-1 . TRBD2 CASSDPGTSGRGIEFF TGTGCCAGCAGTGACCCCGGGACTAGCGGGAGAGGGATCGAGTTCTTC
TRBJ2-2 TRBV5-1 . TRBD1 CASSLWDRNTGELFF TGCGCCAGCAGCTTATGGGACAGGAACACCGGGGAGCTGTTTTTT
TRBJ1-2 TRBV30 . TRBD1 CAWIITGGGYGYTF TGTGCCTGGATTATAACAGGGGGCGGCTATGGCTACACCTTC
TRBJ2-1 TRBV29-1 . TRBD2 CSVVTSGSREQFF TGCAGCGTTGTTACTAGCGGGAGCCGTGAGCAGTTCTTC
TRBJ2-1 TRBV7-9 . TRBD2 CASSPLRGLAGVHEQFF TGTGCCAGCAGCCCGCTTAGGGGGCTAGCGGGAGTCCATGAGCAGTTCTTC
TRBJ2-3 TRBV4-1 . TRBD2 CASSQDLAAAGEDTQYF TGCGCCAGCAGCCAAGATCTGGCAGCAGCGGGGGAAGATACGCAGTATTTT
TRBJ2-1 TRBV27 . . CASKGQGSYNEQFF TGTGCCAGCAAGGGGCAGGGGTCCTACAATGAGCAGTTCTTC
TRBJ2-7 TRBV4-1 . . CASSQDWSSAYEQYF TGCGCCAGCAGCCAAGATTGGTCTAGCGCGTACGAGCAGTACTTC
TRBJ2-3 TRBV27 . TRBD1 CASSLRGQGTDTQYF TGTGCCAGCAGTTTGAGGGGGCAAGGCACAGATACGCAGTATTTT
TRBJ2-1 TRBV5-1 . . CASSRGYNEQFF TGCGCCAGCAGTCGGGGGTACAATGAGCAGTTCTTC
TRBJ1-4 TRBV11-2 . TRBD1 CASSLASPGGEKLFF TGTGCCAGCAGCTTAGCTTCGCCAGGGGGGGAAAAACTGTTTTTT
TRBJ2-1 TRBV2 . TRBD2 CASSEPWTSGNNEQLF TGTGCCAGCAGTGAACCCTGGACTAGCGGGAACAATGAGCAGCTCTTC
TRBJ1-2 TRBV19 once . CASSDTAYYGYTF TGTGCCAGTAGTGATACAGCTTACTATGGCTACACCTTC
TRBJ1-2 TRBV6-1 few . CASSEDPGTPYGYTF TGTGCCAGCAGTGAAGACCCCGGGACACCGTATGGCTACACCTTC
TRBJ2-5 TRBV7-9 . TRBD2 CASSSLYSGRGETQYF TGTGCCAGCAGCTCACTTTATAGCGGGAGGGGAGAGACCCAGTACTTC
TRBJ2-7 TRBV28 . TRBD2 CASRTIAGGRIEQYF TGTGCCAGCAGGACTATAGCGGGAGGGAGGATAGAGCAGTACTTC
TRBJ2-3 TRBV5-1 . . CASKSSGSSTDTQYF TGCGCCAGCAAATCGAGCGGATCTAGCACAGATACGCAGTATTTT
TRBJ2-5 TRBV28 once TRBD2 CASSFIWTSGSQETQYF TGTGCCAGCAGTTTTATTTGGACTAGCGGGAGTCAAGAGACCCAGTACTTC
TRBJ1-4 TRBV7-9 . . CASSFWADINEKLFF TGTGCCAGCAGCTTTTGGGCAGACATTAATGAAAAACTGTTTTTT
TRBJ1-5 TRBV10-3 . TRBD1 CAISRQGDSNQPQHF TGTGCCATCTCGCGACAGGGCGATAGCAATCAGCCCCAGCATTTT
TRBJ1-1 TRBV6-6 . . CASSQVGTEAFF TGTGCCAGCAGTCAGGTTGGCACTGAAGCTTTCTTT